One sample yielded the 18 T cell receptor beta chains listed below, sequenced in a study of control samples from healthy donors and cancer patients. Produced via immunoSEQ multiplex PCR; TCRdb's table is partial and in-frame only. Of tens of thousands of clones in the sample, roughly 85% were seen once. What was sequenced was blood. Source of these receptors: a man in his forties or fifties in good health.

V is TRBV18 and J is TRBJ1-1, with D perhaps matching TRBD1 (5 bases). Germline CDR1 reads KGHSH; CDR2 reads LQKENI. V lost 3 bases and J 0 bases, leaving 17 bases between the germline ends. CDR3 length equals 17 residues. This CDR3 is CASSPYRDRSMNTEAFF. The CDR3 region has the DNA TGTGCCAGCTCACCTTACCGGGACCGCTCCATGAACACTGAAGCTTTCTTT.

The chain combines TRBV30 with TRBJ2-7; the match to TRBD2 covers 9 bases. CDR1 is GTSNPN, CDR2 SVGIG, per germline (reference sequence). The CDR3 runs to 12 residues. V dropped 8 bases and J dropped 4; count of bases not matched to a gene: 6. The CDR3 loop reads CAGSSGKYEQYF. Here the CDR3 DNA reads TGTGCCGGGTCTAGCGGGAAATACGAGCAGTACTTC.

V usage is TRBV6-2 or TRBV6-3 and J usage is TRBJ2-3; D not resolved. This CDR3 is built from 13 residues. CDR1 and CDR2 from the germline V gene are MNHEY and SVGEGT. The V end lost 5 bases, the J end lost 6 bases, and 12 bases lay between the germline ends. The CDR3 bases are TGTGCCAGCAGTCAACACCGATCGGATACGCAGTATTTT. It specifies CASSQHRSDTQYF.

CDR3 sequence (DNA): TGTGCCAGCTCACCGCTGGATCGGGGAGATACGCAGTATTTT. It yields the protein CASSPLDRGDTQYF. The chain is built from TRBV18 and TRBJ2-3; the D gene is possibly TRBD2 (5 bases). The germline V gene has CDR1 KGHSH and CDR2 LQKENI. The CDR3 loop spans 14 amino acids. V was clipped by 3 bases and J by 5 bases, with 12 bases between them.

V gene TRBV10-3 combines with J gene TRBJ1-3; D gene unclear. The CDR3 spans 14 residues. Germline V lookup: CDR1 ENHRY, CDR2 SYGVKD. The V gene lost 2 bases and the J gene lost 3 bases, with 8 bases spanning the gap. The CDR3 DNA reads TGTGCCATCAGTGAGGCTGGGAATGGAAACACCATATATTTT. It translates to CAISEAGNGNTIYF.

As for this clone: This sample also contains other DNA sequences that code for the same CDR3. The chain combines TRBV11-3 with TRBJ2-5, with D unclear. Looked up from germline, CDR1 is SGHNT and CDR2 is YENEEA. This CDR3 spans 16 amino acids. The V and J ends lost 2 bases and 2 bases respectively, with 15 bases between them. The DNA for the CDR3 is TGTGCCAGCAGCTTACGGTCCTCAGGTGGGCAAGAGACCCAGTACTTC. This translates into CASSLRSSGGQETQYF.

CDR3: CAWSVLRTRNEQFF. As DNA, the CDR3 is TGTGCCTGGAGTGTACTGCGGACTCGAAATGAGCAGTTCTTC. The chain joins TRBV30 to TRBJ2-1; weak D call: TRBD2 (5 bases). In germline, CDR1 is GTSNPN, CDR2 SVGIG (reference sequence). The length of the CDR3 is 14 residues. V shed 0 bases and J shed 7 bases, with 13 bases lying between them.

J is TRBJ1-4 and V is TRBV29-1; D remains ambiguous. V was cut by 6 bases and J by 0 bases, with 8 bases left in between. Per the germline V gene, CDR1 is SQVTM and CDR2 is ANQGSEA. The CDR3 is 13 residues long. The CDR3 loop is CSVAPATNEKLFF. CDR3 nucleotide sequence: TGCAGCGTCGCCCCTGCAACTAATGAAAAACTGTTTTTT.

The chain uses TRBV12-5 and TRBJ2-1; D may be TRBD1 (6 bases). CDR1 and CDR2 (germline): LGHNT, FRNRAP. There are 13 residues in the CDR3. V lost 3 bases and J 5 bases, leaving 8 bases between the germline ends. The CDR3 is CASGLAGDNEQFF. The CDR3 region has the DNA TGTGCTAGTGGTTTAGCAGGGGACAATGAGCAGTTCTTC.

The J gene is TRBJ1-2, the V gene TRBV20-1; D gene ambiguous. CDR1 DFQATT and CDR2 SNEGSKA come from the germline V gene (reference sequence). The CDR3 covers 12 residues. Trimming took off 3 bases at V and 4 bases at J, with 9 bases between the two ends. The CDR3 spells CSASIQTYGYTF. For the CDR3, the DNA is TGCAGTGCTAGTATTCAGACCTATGGCTACACCTTC.

The J gene is TRBJ1-1, the V gene TRBV2, with 7 bases lining up with TRBD1. The germline CDR1 and CDR2 sequences are SNHLY and FYNNEI. The CDR3 is made up of 15 amino acids. V was pared by 9 bases and J by 0 bases, with 10 bases of the junction left unmatched. For the CDR3, the DNA is TGTGCCAGTTCTAGGACAGGCTACTTGAACACTGAAGCTTTCTTT. Translating gives CASSRTGYLNTEAFF. The whole variable domain, filled in from reference TRBV2 and TRBJ1-1, reads EPEVTQTPSHQVTQMGQEVILRCVPISNHLYFYWYRQILGQKVEFLVSFYNNEISEKSEIFDDQFSVERPDGSNFTLKIRSTKLEDSAMYFCASSRTGYLNTEAFFGQGTRLTVV.

The V and J genes are TRBV15 and TRBJ2-2; TRBD1 agrees at 10 bases. CDR3 size: 15 residues. CDR1 and CDR2 from the germline V gene are LNHNV and YYDKDF (reference sequence). J gave up 6 bases and V 0 bases, and 1 base lay outside the gene matches. CDR3 DNA: TGTGCCACCAGCAGAGAGACAGGGGGCGCCGGGGAGCTGTTTTTT. It encodes CATSRETGGAGELFF.

The chain uses TRBV7-9 and TRBJ1-1; 7 bases fit TRBD1. CDR1 is SEHNR and CDR2 is FQNEAQ in the germline V gene (reference sequence). CDR3 length: 14 residues. J gave up 5 bases and V 5 bases, and 8 bases lay outside the gene matches. Written as DNA, the CDR3 is TGTGCCAGCAGCGCTCGACAGGGTACGACTGAAGCTTTCTTT. This codes for CASSARQGTTEAFF.

This clone was observed once. V gene TRBV19 combines with J gene TRBJ1-1; possibly TRBD1 for D (5 bases). The CDR3 is made up of 17 amino acids. Germline V CDR1 and CDR2: LNHDA, SQIVND (reference sequence). V lost 1 base to trimming and J lost 6 bases, with 21 bases between them. CDR3 region: CASSIGHSGWEGPEAFF. The CDR3 DNA sequence: TGTGCCAGTAGTATAGGGCACAGCGGCTGGGAGGGACCTGAAGCTTTCTTT.

The chain couples TRBV4-1 to TRBJ2-7, with unresolved D. With 5 bases removed from V and 0 bases from J, the gap between germline ends came to 5 bases. CDR3 length: 12 amino acids. Looked up from germline, CDR1 is MGHRA and CDR2 is YSYEKL. The CDR3 protein is CASSDSSYEQYF. Here the CDR3 DNA reads TGCGCCAGCAGCGATAGCTCCTACGAGCAGTACTTC.

The rearrangement links TRBV20-1 to TRBJ2-5, with TRBD1 matching 7 bases. V gave up 3 bases and J gave up 1 base; unmatched junction bases: 5. This CDR3 is 14 amino acids long. Germline assignment: CDR1 DFQATT and CDR2 SNEGSKA (reference sequence). This chain's CDR3 is CSASSNRGQETQYF. The CDR3 region has the DNA TGCAGTGCTAGTTCGAACAGGGGCCAAGAGACCCAGTACTTC.

The chain combines TRBV20-1 with TRBJ2-3; D is ambiguous. CDR3 length: 11 amino acids. Trimming shortened V by 8 bases and J by 7 bases, and 13 bases separated the two germline ends. Germline V gives CDR1 DFQATT, CDR2 SNEGSKA (reference sequence). The CDR3 nucleotides are TGCAGTCCTCCGCCGGCAAATACGCAGTATTTT. Protein: CSPPPANTQYF.

CDR3 in amino acids: CAWSPDRGRSANTEAFF. In DNA, the CDR3 is TGTGCCTGGAGTCCGGACAGGGGGCGGTCAGCGAACACTGAAGCTTTCTTT. The genes are TRBV30 and TRBJ1-1; 11 bases align to TRBD1. With V trimmed by 2 bases and J by 1 base, 9 bases remained unmatched. Germline loops: CDR1 GTSNPN, CDR2 SVGIG (reference sequence). This CDR3 is built from 17 residues.